This T cell receptor beta chain was sequenced during a study of early T cells in non-severe SARS-CoV-2 infection. Study-wide context: It was bulk RNA from unsorted whole blood that was sequenced, and the chains were unpaired. General study results and limits: VDJdb matching skewed toward anti-spike CD8 responses, missing private and CD4 specificities.

Individual cDNA molecules received unique molecular identifiers during library preparation. Using its own MiXCR run on the 5' RACE reads, TCRdb lists one record per CDR3 protein. This sample has tens of thousands of distinct CDR3 sequences; roughly 12% occur once, and the top ten carry around 1.4%. This clonotype turned up a few times. Antigen: not known. This receptor was obtained from an adult who was a healthcare worker with PCR-confirmed SARS-CoV-2 infection or an uninfected control (not recorded which). This specimen was whole blood, taken at baseline.

The CDR3 is CASSQERSSRRWGRTDTQYF. In DNA form, the CDR3 reads TGCGCCAGCAGCCAAGAACGTTCATCAAGGAGGTGGGGTAGGACAGATACGCAGTATTTT. V and J are TRBV4-3 and TRBJ2-3; D is possibly TRBD2 (5 bases). CDR1 LGHNA and CDR2 YSLEER come from the germline V gene. The V and J ends lost 0 bases and 3 bases respectively, with 25 bases between them. The CDR3 loop spans 20 amino acids.